This T cell receptor (beta chain) was observed in a study of blood T cell repertoires in COVID-19. Data came from immunoSEQ multiplex PCR; TCRdb stores just in-frame clones and leaves some out. The repertoire has about 80,000 clones, 60% to 85% of them found once; the top ten carry around 15%. Germline values: CDR1 MNHEY, CDR2 SMNVEV (reference sequence). The CDR3 consists of 16 residues. V shed 5 bases, J shed 5 bases, and the junction held 9 bases outside the gene matches. The sample was peripheral blood. This rearrangement joins TRBV27 to TRBJ1-1, with TRBD1 identical over 12 bases. The clonotype originates from a human donor in a cohort sampled during active COVID-19. CDR3 loop: CASSRDRGLEKTEAFF. CDR3 bases: TGTGCCAGCAGTCGGGACAGGGGGCTAGAAAAGACTGAAGCTTTCTTT.